A single sample is the source of the 9 T cell receptor beta chains below, sequenced in a study of blood T cell repertoires in COVID-19. The table came from immunoSEQ multiplex PCR; TCRdb's copy has only in-frame clones and leaves some out. The table records 150,000 to 200,000 clones, approximately 90% of them present only once. The sample was peripheral blood. The receptors were sampled from a man aged 18 to 30 with acute or convalescent COVID-19.

CDR3 nucleotides: TGTGCCAGCAGCTTGTGGGCGACAGGGACTAATGAAAAACTGTTTTTT. Translated, it gives CASSLWATGTNEKLFF. The chain combines TRBV5-4 with TRBJ1-4; TRBD1 aligns across 7 bases. Germline CDR1 reads SGHNT; CDR2 reads YYREEE (reference sequence). CDR3 length equals 16 residues. Germline trimming cut 1 base from V and 2 bases from J; bases unmatched to any gene: 5. Filled out from reference TRBV5-4 and TRBJ1-4, the complete variable domain reads ETGVTQSPTHLIKTRGQQVTLRCSSQSGHNTVSWYQQALGQGPQFIFQYYREEENGRGNFPPRFSGLQFPNYSSELNVNALELDDSALYLCASSLWATGTNEKLFFGSGTQLSVL.

V usage is TRBV7-3 and J usage is TRBJ2-1; 15 bases are a match to TRBD2. Germline-derived CDR1 and CDR2 are SGHTA and FQGTGA. The CDR3 length is 17 residues. V dropped 2 bases and J dropped 1; count of bases not matched to a gene: 0. CDR3 nucleotides: TGTGCCAGCAGCTTAGGGACTAGCGGGGGGTCCTACAATGAGCAGTTCTTC. Amino acids: CASSLGTSGGSYNEQFF.

J is TRBJ2-1 and V is TRBV12-3 or TRBV12-4; 12 positions agree with TRBD2. This CDR3 has 13 residues. V gave up 8 bases and J gave up 4 bases; unmatched junction bases: 0. CDR3 sequence reads: CASGLAGYNEQFF. The CDR3 DNA follows: TGTGCCAGCGGACTAGCGGGGTACAATGAGCAGTTCTTC.

The rearrangement joins TRBV5-4 to TRBJ1-2, with TRBD1 matching 7 bases. Trimming at V came to 4 bases and at J to 7 bases, leaving 10 bases not matched to a gene. Germline V gene lookup returns CDR1 SGHNT and CDR2 YYREEE (reference sequence). This CDR3 comprises 14 residues. The CDR3 here is CASSRMDRPTGYTF. DNA for the CDR3: TGTGCCAGCAGCCGGATGGACAGGCCCACTGGCTACACCTTC.

The J gene is TRBJ2-1, the V gene TRBV24-1; TRBD1 matches at 11 bases. The V gene's germline CDR1 is KGHDR and CDR2 SFDVKD. This CDR3 is 16 amino acids long. The ends lost 1 base at V and 7 bases at J; junction bases unmatched: 5. The CDR3 here is CATSDFGTGGGNEQFF. The CDR3, as DNA: TGTGCCACCAGTGATTTCGGGACAGGGGGTGGGAATGAGCAGTTCTTC.

Details on this clone: This sample also contains other DNA sequences that code for the same CDR3. In DNA, the CDR3 is TGTGCCAGCAGTTATTGGCAGAACACTGAAGCTTTCTTT. This codes for CASSYWQNTEAFF. This chain uses TRBV6-5 with TRBJ1-1; D call uncertain. This CDR3 spans 13 amino acids. V shed 3 bases and J shed 1 base, with 6 bases lying between them. Germline loops: CDR1 MNHEY, CDR2 SVGAGI.

The count of this clone is one. The chain has TRBV5-1 and TRBJ2-2; a weak D match, TRBD2 (5 bases). This CDR3 is 15 amino acids long. The germline V gene encodes CDR1 SGHRS and CDR2 YFSETQ. Trimming took off 4 bases at V and 2 bases at J, with 12 bases between the two ends. This chain's CDR3 is CASSSKTINTGELFF. Written as DNA, the CDR3 is TGCGCCAGCAGCAGCAAGACTATTAACACCGGGGAGCTGTTTTTT.

The rearrangement uses TRBV30 and TRBJ1-5; D gene uncertain. Trimming shortened V by 2 bases and J by 3 bases, and 8 bases separated the two germline ends. The CDR3 consists of 13 residues. Germline lookup yields CDR1 GTSNPN and CDR2 SVGIG (reference sequence). As DNA, the CDR3 is TGTGCCTGGAGTAAGCAGGACAATCAGCCCCAGCATTTT. Protein product: CAWSKQDNQPQHF.

This clone was counted only a few times. The J gene is TRBJ1-1, the V gene TRBV6-5, with TRBD1 matching over 8 bases. The V gene's germline CDR1 is MNHEY and CDR2 SVGAGI. Trimming removed 7 bases from V and 1 base from J; junction bases left unmatched: 8. This CDR3 spans 15 amino acids. CDR3 in amino acids: CASIKDRAGNTEAFF. CDR3 in DNA: TGTGCCAGCATTAAGGACAGGGCCGGGAACACTGAAGCTTTCTTT.